Listed below are T cell receptor beta chains from one sample, sequenced in a study of technical replicates of blood from a few donors. Sequenced by immunoSEQ multiplex PCR; TCRdb stores in-frame clones only, minus some. Found here are some 14,000 clones, roughly 80% of them singletons; the top ten hold more than 10%. The sequencing sample was made of PBMCs. The receptors here all came from a human donor in good health. CDR3s include the opening cysteine and the closing phenylalanine or tryptophan. Each record gives: CDR3 length, V gene, J gene, D gene, clone size, CDR3 protein, CDR3 DNA. D genes are given only for firm matches. Clone sizes are given selectively: once, few, many, or a class where the clone is expanded.

14,TRBV27,TRBJ2-7,TRBD1,-,CASSPRTGTYEQYF,TGTGCCAGCAGTCCCCGGACAGGGACCTACGAGCAGTACTTC
13,TRBV27,TRBJ2-5,-,-,CASSSTNQETQYF,TGTGCCAGCAGTTCTACGAACCAAGAGACCCAGTACTTC
15,TRBV19,TRBJ2-3,TRBD1,-,CASSNGQEFTDTQYF,TGTGCCAGTAGTAACGGACAGGAATTCACAGATACGCAGTATTTT
13,TRBV10-3,TRBJ2-7,-,-,CAIKASALYEQYF,TGTGCCATCAAGGCTAGCGCCCTCTACGAGCAGTACTTC
16,TRBV28,TRBJ1-5,TRBD1,-,CASSPSGQGINQPQHF,TGTGCCAGCAGTCCCAGTGGACAGGGGATAAATCAGCCCCAGCATTTT
14,TRBV6-1,TRBJ1-4,-,-,CASSEAAMREKLFF,TGTGCCAGCAGTGAAGCTGCAATGCGTGAAAAACTGTTTTTT
14,TRBV27,TRBJ2-7,-,-,CASRRIAEPYEQYF,TGTGCCAGCAGAAGAATAGCGGAGCCCTACGAGCAGTACTTC
15,TRBV6-5,TRBJ2-2,TRBD1,-,CASSYSAGGVGELFF,TGTGCCAGCAGTTACTCGGCAGGGGGCGTGGGGGAGCTGTTTTTT
13,TRBV6-5,TRBJ1-1,-,-,CASSTPRTREAFF,TGTGCCAGCAGTACCCCGCGGACACGGGAAGCTTTCTTT
17,TRBV27,TRBJ2-1,TRBD2,-,CASTSGGGLAEHNEQFF,TGTGCCAGCACTTCAGGGGGCGGACTAGCGGAGCACAATGAGCAGTTCTTC
16,TRBV7-9,TRBJ2-1,-,-,CASSLVGRASYNEQFF,TGTGCCAGCAGCTTAGTGGGCAGGGCTTCCTACAATGAGCAGTTCTTC
14,TRBV30,TRBJ1-1,TRBD1,-,CAWSVGTGGTEAFF,TGTGCCTGGAGTGTAGGGACAGGGGGCACTGAAGCTTTCTTT
15,TRBV6-1,TRBJ2-1,TRBD2,-,CASTAKQSGSLEQFF,TGTGCCAGCACTGCGAAACAGAGCGGGAGTCTAGAGCAGTTCTTC
15,TRBV10-3,TRBJ1-1,TRBD1,-,CAISEIPTGVPEAFF,TGTGCCATCAGTGAGATCCCGACAGGGGTGCCTGAAGCTTTCTTT
12,TRBV2,TRBJ1-1,TRBD1,-,CASSGQGAEAFF,TGTGCCAGCAGTGGACAGGGGGCCGAAGCTTTCTTT
16,TRBV5-1,TRBJ2-2,TRBD1,once,CASSSPGQGNTGELFF,TGCGCCAGCAGCTCACCGGGACAGGGGAACACCGGGGAGCTGTTTTTT
12,TRBV29-1,TRBJ1-2,-,-,CSVNTGRYGYTF,TGCAGCGTCAATACAGGGCGCTATGGCTACACCTTC
15,TRBV30,TRBJ2-6,-,-,CAWSVPGAGANVLTF,TGTGCCTGGAGTGTACCAGGGGCCGGGGCCAACGTCCTGACTTTC
16,TRBV18,TRBJ2-2,-,once,CASSPPHAGWPGELFF,TGTGCCAGCTCACCCCCCCACGCAGGGTGGCCCGGGGAGCTGTTTTTT
14,TRBV11-2,TRBJ1-2,-,-,CASSLDIANYGYTF,TGTGCCAGCAGCTTAGATATAGCTAACTATGGCTACACCTTC
14,TRBV30,TRBJ2-7,TRBD1,-,CAWSTGGTSYEQYF,TGTGCCTGGAGTACAGGGGGCACCTCCTACGAGCAGTACTTC
17,TRBV11-2,TRBJ2-2,TRBD1,-,CASSARATPGGTGELFF,TGTGCCAGCAGCGCCCGAGCAACACCAGGGGGCACCGGGGAGCTGTTTTTT
14,TRBV6-5,TRBJ2-7,-,-,CASSYSAGNYEQYF,TGTGCCAGCAGTTACTCGGCAGGGAACTACGAGCAGTACTTC
14,TRBV29-1,TRBJ1-2,-,-,CSVVQSPSGNGYTF,TGCAGCGTTGTTCAGAGCCCTTCCGGGAATGGCTACACCTTC
15,TRBV6-5,TRBJ2-7,-,-,CASSTYGPGSYEQYF,TGTGCCAGCAGTACCTATGGCCCGGGATCGTACGAGCAGTACTTC
15,TRBV4-1,TRBJ1-3,-,-,CASSQDPGGGNTIYF,TGCGCCAGCAGCCAAGATCCCGGAGGTGGAAACACCATATATTTT
14,TRBV27,TRBJ2-2,-,-,CASSRGTNTGELFF,TGTGCCTCCAGCAGGGGAACTAACACCGGGGAGCTGTTTTTT
15,TRBV18,TRBJ1-2,-,-,CASSPPTGSDYGYTF,TGTGCCAGCTCACCACCAACAGGGAGTGACTATGGCTACACCTTC
13,TRBV2,TRBJ2-7,TRBD1,once,CASSGQGAYEQYF,TGTGCCAGCAGCGGACAGGGGGCGTACGAGCAGTACTTC
14,TRBV25-1,TRBJ2-1,TRBD2,few,CASSRLAGYNEQFF,TGTGCCAGCAGTAGATTAGCGGGGTACAATGAGCAGTTCTTC
16,TRBV7-2,TRBJ2-7,TRBD2,-,CASSLALAGGPYEQYF,TGTGCCAGCAGCTTAGCGCTAGCGGGAGGGCCGTACGAGCAGTACTTC
14,TRBV6-1,TRBJ2-2,-,-,CASRGRTVLGELFF,TGTGCCAGCAGGGGGAGGACGGTCCTGGGGGAGCTGTTTTTT
16,TRBV6-5,TRBJ1-1,-,-,CASSLGQGTPGTEAFF,TGTGCCAGCAGTTTGGGACAAGGGACCCCCGGCACTGAAGCTTTCTTT
14,TRBV6-5,TRBJ2-7,TRBD2,-,CASSSSGRGYEQYF,TGTGCCAGCAGTTCTAGCGGGAGAGGCTACGAGCAGTACTTC
14,TRBV10-2,TRBJ2-7,TRBD2,once,CASRPGGPRYEQYF,TGCGCCAGCAGGCCGGGAGGGCCAAGGTACGAGCAGTACTTC
15,TRBV11-3,TRBJ1-3,-,-,CASSGGQSSGNTIYF,TGTGCCAGCAGCGGAGGACAGAGCTCTGGAAACACCATATATTTT
20,TRBV10-1,TRBJ2-6,-,-,CASSDLPGTTDGSGANVLTF,TGCGCCAGCAGTGACTTACCCGGGACAACCGATGGCTCTGGGGCCAACGTCCTGACTTTC
16,TRBV6-6,TRBJ2-7,TRBD1,-,CASSKEPGQGTYEQYF,TGTGCCAGCAGCAAGGAGCCGGGACAGGGTACCTACGAGCAGTACTTC
12,TRBV6-7,TRBJ2-1,-,-,CASSYTEDEQFF,TGTGCCAGCAGTTACACGGAGGATGAGCAGTTCTTC
14,TRBV28,TRBJ1-2,TRBD1,-,CASNPGQTRGGYTF,TGTGCCAGCAACCCGGGACAGACCAGGGGTGGCTACACCTTC
14,TRBV6-1,TRBJ2-3,TRBD2,once,CASQTSGITDTQYF,TGTGCCAGCCAGACTAGCGGGATAACAGATACGCAGTATTTT
15,TRBV28,TRBJ2-7,-,-,CASSLGEGGPYEQYF,TGTGCCAGCAGTTTAGGGGAGGGGGGCCCCTACGAGCAGTACTTC
15,TRBV7-9,TRBJ2-2,-,-,CASSTLAAGTGELFF,TGTGCCAGCAGCACACTCGCCGCGGGCACCGGGGAGCTGTTTTTT
14,TRBV18,TRBJ1-1,-,-,CASSLGQLNTEAFF,TGTGCCAGCTCCCTTGGACAGCTGAACACTGAAGCTTTCTTT